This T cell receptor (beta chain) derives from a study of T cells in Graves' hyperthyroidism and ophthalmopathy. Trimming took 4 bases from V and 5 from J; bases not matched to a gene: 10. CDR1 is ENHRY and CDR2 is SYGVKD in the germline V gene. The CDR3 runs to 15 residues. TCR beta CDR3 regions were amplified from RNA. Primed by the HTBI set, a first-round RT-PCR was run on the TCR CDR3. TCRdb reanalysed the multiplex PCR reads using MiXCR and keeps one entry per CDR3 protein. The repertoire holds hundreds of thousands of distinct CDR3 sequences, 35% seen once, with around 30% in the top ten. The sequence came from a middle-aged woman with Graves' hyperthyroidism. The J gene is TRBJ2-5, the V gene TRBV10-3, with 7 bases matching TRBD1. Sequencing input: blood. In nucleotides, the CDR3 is TGTGCCATCAGTGTCACAGGGGATGTAGGGGAGACCCAGTACTTC. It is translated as CAISVTGDVGETQYF.